This T cell receptor beta chain was retrieved from a study of blood T cell repertoires in COVID-19. Across the whole study: Samples taken during acute and convalescent COVID-19 were collected in the United States, Italy and Spain. T cells, B-cell-depleted T cells, or PBMCs supplied cDNA or gDNA.

Per the authors' pipeline: By means of reference gene primer amplification, nucleated cell counts were estimated. Assay: immunoSEQ multiplex PCR; the TCRdb copy retains only in-frame clones and omits some. The V and J calls and the clone size are those of that table, but D and trimming were determined from the DNA. Of 130,000 to 150,000 clones listed, roughly 88% are singletons. Individuals aged roughly 18 to 95 years were recruited from about two dozen US areas. This CDR3 is built from 15 residues. The germline gives CDR1 SGHTA, CDR2 FQGNSA. V was pared by 7 bases and J by 0 bases, with 13 bases between.

This sequence joins TRBV7-2 and TRBJ2-4; weak D call: TRBD1 (5 bases). The sequence was collected from a young woman with acute COVID-19. The sequenced material came from PBMCs or T cells enriched from blood (not recorded which). The CDR3 DNA sequence: TGTGCCAGCACCTCCTCGACAGTAGCCAAAAACATTCAGTACTTC. It translates to CASTSSTVAKNIQYF.